This T cell receptor (beta chain) was found in a study of beta chain features in type 1 diabetes. Findings and limits, study-wide: Shorter TCRB CDR3s, moderately but significantly so, were found in Type 1 diabetes patients in all four CD4+ subsets. Fewer junction insertions and more nucleotide deletions appeared in type 1 diabetes patients.

All of the isolated RNA was reverse transcribed, so expressed TCRB transcripts were sequenced. Sequencing was performed with immunoSEQ multiplex PCR; in TCRdb, only in-frame clones are kept and a portion is missing. The sample records hundreds of thousands of clones, roughly 12% being singletons. Trimming left V 1 base short and J 2 bases short, with 8 bases between. Germline V gene data show CDR1 as LNHDA and CDR2 as SQIVND (reference sequence). The CDR3 sequence is 14 residues long. Note on this clone: As yet, its antigen is unknown. Other DNA variants within this sample encode the same CDR3.

The origin of this receptor is a man aged 18-30 years with type 1 diabetes. The chain links TRBV19 to TRBJ1-2; D may be TRBD1 (5 bases). What was sequenced was naive CD4+ T cells from blood. The CDR3 here is CASSIAGPNYGYTF. CDR3 nucleotides: TGTGCCAGTAGTATAGCGGGACCCAACTATGGCTACACCTTC.